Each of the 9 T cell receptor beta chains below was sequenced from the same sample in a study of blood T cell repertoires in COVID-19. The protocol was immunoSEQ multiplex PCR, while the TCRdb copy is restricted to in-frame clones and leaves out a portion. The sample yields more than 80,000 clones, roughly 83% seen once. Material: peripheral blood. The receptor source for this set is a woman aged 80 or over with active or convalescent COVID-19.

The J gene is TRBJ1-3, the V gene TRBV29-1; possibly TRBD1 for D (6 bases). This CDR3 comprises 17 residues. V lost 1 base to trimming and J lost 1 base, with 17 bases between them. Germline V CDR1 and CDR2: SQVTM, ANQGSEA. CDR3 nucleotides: TGCAGCGTTGAAGGAAGGGGGGGGCGAGGTTCTGGAAACACCATATATTTT. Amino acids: CSVEGRGGRGSGNTIYF.

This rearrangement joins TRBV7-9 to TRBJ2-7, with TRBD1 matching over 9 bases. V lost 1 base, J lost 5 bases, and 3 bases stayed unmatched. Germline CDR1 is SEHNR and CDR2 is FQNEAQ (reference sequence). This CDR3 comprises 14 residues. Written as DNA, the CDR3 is TGTGCCAGCAGCTTAGTACAGGGGGCCCACGAGCAGTACTTC. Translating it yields CASSLVQGAHEQYF.

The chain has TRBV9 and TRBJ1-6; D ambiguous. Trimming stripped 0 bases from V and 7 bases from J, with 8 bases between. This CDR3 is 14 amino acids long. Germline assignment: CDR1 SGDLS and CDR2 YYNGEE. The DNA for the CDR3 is TGTGCCAGCAGCGTAGACGCAGGCAATTCACCCCTCCACTTT. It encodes CASSVDAGNSPLHF.

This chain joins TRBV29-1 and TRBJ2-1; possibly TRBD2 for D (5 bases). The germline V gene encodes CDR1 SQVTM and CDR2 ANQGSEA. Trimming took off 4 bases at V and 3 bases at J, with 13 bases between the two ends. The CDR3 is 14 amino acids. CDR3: CSVVILSGYNEQFF. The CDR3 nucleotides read TGCAGCGTTGTGATCCTGAGCGGCTACAATGAGCAGTTCTTC.

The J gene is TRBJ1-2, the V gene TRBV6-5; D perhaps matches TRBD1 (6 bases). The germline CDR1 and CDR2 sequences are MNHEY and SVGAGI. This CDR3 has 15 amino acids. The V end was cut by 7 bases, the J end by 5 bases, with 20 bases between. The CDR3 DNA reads TGTGCCAGCATCCCCAGGGGAGAGGAATTTTATGGCTACACCTTC. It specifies CASIPRGEEFYGYTF.

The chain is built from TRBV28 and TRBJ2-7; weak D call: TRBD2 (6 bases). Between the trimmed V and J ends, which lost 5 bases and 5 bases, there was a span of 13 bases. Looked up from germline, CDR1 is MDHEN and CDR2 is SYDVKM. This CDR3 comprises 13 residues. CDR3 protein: CASSGSLANEQYF. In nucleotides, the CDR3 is TGTGCCAGCAGTGGCTCACTAGCAAACGAGCAGTACTTC.

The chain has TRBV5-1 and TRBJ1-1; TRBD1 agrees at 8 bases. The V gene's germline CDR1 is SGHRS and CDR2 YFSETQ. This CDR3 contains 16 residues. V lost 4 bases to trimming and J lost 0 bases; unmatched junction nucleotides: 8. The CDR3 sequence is CASSLGQGDMNTEAFF. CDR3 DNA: TGCGCCAGCAGCCTTGGACAGGGAGACATGAACACTGAAGCTTTCTTT.

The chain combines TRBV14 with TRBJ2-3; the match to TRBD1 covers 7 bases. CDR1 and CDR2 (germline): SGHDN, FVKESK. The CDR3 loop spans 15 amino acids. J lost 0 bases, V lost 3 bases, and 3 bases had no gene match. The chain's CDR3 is CASSQWDSSTDTQYF. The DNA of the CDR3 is TGTGCCAGCAGCCAGTGGGACAGTAGCACAGATACGCAGTATTTT. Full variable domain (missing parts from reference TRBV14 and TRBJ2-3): EAGVTQFPSHSVIEKGQTVTLRCDPISGHDNLYWYRRVMGKEIKFLLHFVKESKQDESGMPNNRFLAERTGGTYSTLKVQPAELEDSGVYFCASSQWDSSTDTQYFGPGTRLTVL.

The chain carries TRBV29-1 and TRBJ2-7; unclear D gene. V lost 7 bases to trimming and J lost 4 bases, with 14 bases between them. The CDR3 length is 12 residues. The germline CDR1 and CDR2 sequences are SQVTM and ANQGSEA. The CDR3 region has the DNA TGCAGCGCTACTGGAGATTCTTACGAGCAGTACTTC. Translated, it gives CSATGDSYEQYF.